The present entry profiles one T cell receptor beta chain with its context. The source of the sample is a study of blood T cell repertoires in COVID-19. Sequenced by immunoSEQ multiplex PCR; TCRdb stores in-frame clones only, minus some. The repertoire holds approximately 250,000 clones, with around four fifths as singletons. CDR3 length: 13 amino acids. The V gene lost 7 bases and the J gene lost 5 bases, with 14 bases spanning the gap. Germline assignment: CDR1 MNHEY and CDR2 SVGAGI. The source is an older woman with active or convalescent COVID-19. This chain links TRBV6-5 with TRBJ2-5; tentative D call: TRBD2 (5 bases). Input material: peripheral blood. In nucleotides, the CDR3 is TGTGCCAGCATGAGGGATCTCCAGGAGACCCAGTACTTC. Its protein is CASMRDLQETQYF.